This entry describes one TCR beta chain. The data stem from a study of blood T cell repertoires in COVID-19. Original processing methods: Nucleated cell counts were estimated from reference gene primer amplification. Using immunoSEQ multiplex PCR, the repertoire was profiled, and TCRdb retains in-frame clones only, with some absent. The V and J calls and clone size come from that table; D and trimming were worked out from the DNA. The sample lists a few hundred thousand clones, approximately 90% occurring once. The sequenced material came from peripheral blood. The sequence was collected from a man aged 55 to 69 who had recovered from COVID-19.

The CDR3 protein is CASSLGTSGFYEQYF. For the CDR3, the DNA is TGCGCCAGCAGCTTGGGGACTAGCGGATTCTACGAGCAGTACTTC. The rearrangement uses TRBV4-3 and TRBJ2-7; 11 bases match TRBD2. The V segment lost 5 bases and the J segment 3 bases; nucleotides outside the gene matches: 6. This CDR3 is built from 15 residues. The germline V gene has CDR1 LGHNA and CDR2 YSLEER.